This T cell receptor beta chain was documented in a study of T-cell memory formation after mild COVID-19. Study details: Across donors, TCR clusters were largely donor specific. Findings and caveats of the study: Cross-reactive memory appears to have joined, as suggested by some responding clones showing up in pre-infection memory.

From 5'RACE with constant-segment primers came TCR alpha and TCR beta cDNA libraries that carried sample barcodes and UMIs. Using its own MiXCR run on the 5' RACE reads, TCRdb lists one record per CDR3 protein. Among about 190,000 distinct CDR3 sequences listed, under 30% were seen once. Only a few counts were recorded for this clonotype. Its antigen remains unknown. The CDR3 spans 15 residues. The germline V gene encodes CDR1 LNHDA and CDR2 SQIVND (reference sequence). The ends lost 9 bases at V and 1 base at J; junction bases unmatched: 9. This TCR was sampled from an adult woman who had mild COVID-19 (a few samples of this study predate the infection). Cell type and time point are not known. Sequenced: PBMCs or a T cell subset sorted from them (not recorded which). This chain joins TRBV19 and TRBJ1-5; 7 positions match TRBD1. The CDR3 region is CASHLKTGSNQPQHF. CDR3 DNA sequence: TGTGCCAGCCACTTGAAGACAGGGAGCAATCAGCCCCAGCATTTT.